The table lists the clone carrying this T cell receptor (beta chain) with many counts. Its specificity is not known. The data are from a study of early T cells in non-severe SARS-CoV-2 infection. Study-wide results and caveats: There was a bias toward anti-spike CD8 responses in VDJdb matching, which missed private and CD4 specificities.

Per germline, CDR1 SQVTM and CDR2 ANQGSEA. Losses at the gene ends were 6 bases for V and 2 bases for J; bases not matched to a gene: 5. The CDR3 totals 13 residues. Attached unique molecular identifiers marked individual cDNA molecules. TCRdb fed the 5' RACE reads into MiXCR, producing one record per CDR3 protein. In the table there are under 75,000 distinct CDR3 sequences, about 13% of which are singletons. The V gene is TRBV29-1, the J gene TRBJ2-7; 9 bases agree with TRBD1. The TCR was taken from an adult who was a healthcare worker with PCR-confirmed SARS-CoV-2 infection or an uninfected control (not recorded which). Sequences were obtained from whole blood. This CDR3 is CSVLDRGPYEQYF. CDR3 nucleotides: TGCAGCGTCCTGGACAGGGGACCCTACGAGCAGTACTTC.